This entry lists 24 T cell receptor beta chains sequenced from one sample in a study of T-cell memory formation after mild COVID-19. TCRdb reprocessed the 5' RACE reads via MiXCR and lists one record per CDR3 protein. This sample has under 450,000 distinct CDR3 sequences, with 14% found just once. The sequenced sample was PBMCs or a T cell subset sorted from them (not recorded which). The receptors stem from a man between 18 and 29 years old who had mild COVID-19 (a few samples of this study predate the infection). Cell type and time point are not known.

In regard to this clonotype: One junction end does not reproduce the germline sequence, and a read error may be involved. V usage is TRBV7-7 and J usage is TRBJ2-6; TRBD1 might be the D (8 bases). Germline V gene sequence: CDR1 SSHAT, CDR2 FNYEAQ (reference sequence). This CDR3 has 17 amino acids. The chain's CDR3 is CASSAGQGGSGANVLTF. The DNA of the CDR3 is TGTGCTAGCAGCGCCGGACAGGGAGGGTCTGGGGCCAACGTCCTGACTTTC.

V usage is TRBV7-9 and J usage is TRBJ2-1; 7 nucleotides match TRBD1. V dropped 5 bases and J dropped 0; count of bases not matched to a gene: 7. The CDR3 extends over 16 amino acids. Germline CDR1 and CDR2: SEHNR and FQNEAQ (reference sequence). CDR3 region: CASSPPTGSSYNEQFF. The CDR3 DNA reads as TGTGCCAGCAGCCCGCCGACAGGGAGCTCCTACAATGAGCAGTTCTTC.

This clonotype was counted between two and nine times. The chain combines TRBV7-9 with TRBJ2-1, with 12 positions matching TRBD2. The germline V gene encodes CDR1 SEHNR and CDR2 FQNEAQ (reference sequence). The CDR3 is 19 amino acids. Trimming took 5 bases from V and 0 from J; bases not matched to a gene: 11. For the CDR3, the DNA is TGTGCCAGCAGCCCACCGGCTAGCGGGGGGGCCCGCTCCTACAATGAGCAGTTCTTC. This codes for CASSPPASGGARSYNEQFF.

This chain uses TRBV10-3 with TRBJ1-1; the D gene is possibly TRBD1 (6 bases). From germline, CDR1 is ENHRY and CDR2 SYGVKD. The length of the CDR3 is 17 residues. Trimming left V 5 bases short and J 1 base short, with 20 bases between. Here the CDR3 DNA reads TGTGCCATCAGTAGGACCCACGCGGGGGGCGGGAACACTGAAGCTTTCTTT. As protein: CAISRTHAGGGNTEAFF.

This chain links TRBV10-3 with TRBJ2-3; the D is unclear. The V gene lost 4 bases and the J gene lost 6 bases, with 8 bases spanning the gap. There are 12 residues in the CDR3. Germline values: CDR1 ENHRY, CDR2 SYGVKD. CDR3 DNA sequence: TGTGCCATCAGTGCCAGCTCGGATACGCAGTATTTT. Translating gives CAISASSDTQYF.

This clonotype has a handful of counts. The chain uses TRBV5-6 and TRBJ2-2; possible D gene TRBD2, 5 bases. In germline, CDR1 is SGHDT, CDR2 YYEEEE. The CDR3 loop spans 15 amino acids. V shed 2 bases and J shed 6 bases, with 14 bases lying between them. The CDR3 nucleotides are TGTGCCAGCAGCTTTGGATATCGGGATGCCGGGGAGCTGTTTTTT. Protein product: CASSFGYRDAGELFF. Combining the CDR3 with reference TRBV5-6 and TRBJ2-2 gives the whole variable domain DAGVTQSPTHLIKTRGQQVTLRCSPKSGHDTVSWYQQALGQGPQFIFQYYEEEERQRGNFPDRFSGHQFPNYSSELNVNALLLGDSALYLCASSFGYRDAGELFFGEGSRLTVL.

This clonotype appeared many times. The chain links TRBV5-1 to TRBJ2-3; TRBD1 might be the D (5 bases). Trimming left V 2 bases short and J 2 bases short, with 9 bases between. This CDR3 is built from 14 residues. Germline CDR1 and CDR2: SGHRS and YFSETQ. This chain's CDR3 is CASSLDSVTDTQYF. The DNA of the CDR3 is TGCGCCAGCAGCTTAGACAGCGTCACAGATACGCAGTATTTT.

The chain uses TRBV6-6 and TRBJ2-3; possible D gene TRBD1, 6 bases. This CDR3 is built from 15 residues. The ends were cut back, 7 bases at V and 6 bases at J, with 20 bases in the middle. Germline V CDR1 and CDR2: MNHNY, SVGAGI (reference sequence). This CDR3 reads CASIPGVSGADTQYF. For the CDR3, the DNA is TGTGCCAGCATTCCAGGAGTTTCAGGGGCGGATACGCAGTATTTT.

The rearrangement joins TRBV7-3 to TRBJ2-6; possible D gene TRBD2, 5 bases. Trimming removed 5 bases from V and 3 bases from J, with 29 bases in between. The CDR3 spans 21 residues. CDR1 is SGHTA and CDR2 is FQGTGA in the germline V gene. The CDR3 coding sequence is TGTGCCAGCAGCGCTAAGGGCGGTCCCGAGGTCGCGGGCCGTGGGGCCAACGTCCTGACTTTC. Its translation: CASSAKGGPEVAGRGANVLTF.

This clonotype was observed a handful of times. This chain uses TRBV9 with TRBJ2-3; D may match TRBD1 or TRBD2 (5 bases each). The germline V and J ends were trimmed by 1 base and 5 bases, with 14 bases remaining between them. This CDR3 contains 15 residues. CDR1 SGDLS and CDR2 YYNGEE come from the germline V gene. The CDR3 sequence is CASSVMMGDVDTQYF. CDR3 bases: TGTGCCAGCAGCGTAATGATGGGGGACGTAGATACGCAGTATTTT.

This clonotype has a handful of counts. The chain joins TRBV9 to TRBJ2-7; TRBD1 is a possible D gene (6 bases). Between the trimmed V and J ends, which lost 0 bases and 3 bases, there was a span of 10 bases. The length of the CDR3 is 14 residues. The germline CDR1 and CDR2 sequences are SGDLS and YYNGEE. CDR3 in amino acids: CASSVAPDSYEQYV. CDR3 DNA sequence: TGTGCCAGCAGCGTAGCTCCGGACAGCTACGAGCAGTACGTC.

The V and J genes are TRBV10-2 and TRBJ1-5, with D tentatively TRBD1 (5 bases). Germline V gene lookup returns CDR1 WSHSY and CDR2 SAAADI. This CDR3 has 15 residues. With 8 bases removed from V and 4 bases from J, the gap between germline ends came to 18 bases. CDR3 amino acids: CASHPRGGGNQPQHF. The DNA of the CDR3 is TGCGCCAGCCACCCACGGGGTGGGGGAAATCAGCCCCAGCATTTT.

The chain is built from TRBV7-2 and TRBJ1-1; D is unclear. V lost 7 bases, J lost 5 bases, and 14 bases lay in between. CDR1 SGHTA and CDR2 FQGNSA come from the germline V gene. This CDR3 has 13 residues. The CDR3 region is CASILTPGTEAFF. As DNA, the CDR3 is TGTGCCAGCATTCTAACCCCGGGGACTGAAGCTTTCTTT.

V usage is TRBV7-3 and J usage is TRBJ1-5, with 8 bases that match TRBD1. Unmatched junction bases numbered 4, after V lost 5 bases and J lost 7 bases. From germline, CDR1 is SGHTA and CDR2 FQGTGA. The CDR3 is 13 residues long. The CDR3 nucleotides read TGTGCCAGCAGCCAGGGGGCTTACCAGCCCCAGCATTTT. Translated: CASSQGAYQPQHF.

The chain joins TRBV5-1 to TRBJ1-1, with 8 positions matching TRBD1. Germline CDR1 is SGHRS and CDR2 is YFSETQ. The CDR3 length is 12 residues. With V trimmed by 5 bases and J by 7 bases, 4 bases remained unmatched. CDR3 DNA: TGCGCCAGCAGTCTTACAGGGGGTGAAGCTTTCTTT. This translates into CASSLTGGEAFF.

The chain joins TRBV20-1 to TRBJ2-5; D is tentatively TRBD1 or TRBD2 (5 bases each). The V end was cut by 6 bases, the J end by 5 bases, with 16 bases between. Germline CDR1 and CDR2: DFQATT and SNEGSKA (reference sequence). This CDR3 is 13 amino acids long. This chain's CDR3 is CSARGPVRETQYF. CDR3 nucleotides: TGCAGTGCGAGGGGACCAGTGAGGGAGACCCAGTACTTC.

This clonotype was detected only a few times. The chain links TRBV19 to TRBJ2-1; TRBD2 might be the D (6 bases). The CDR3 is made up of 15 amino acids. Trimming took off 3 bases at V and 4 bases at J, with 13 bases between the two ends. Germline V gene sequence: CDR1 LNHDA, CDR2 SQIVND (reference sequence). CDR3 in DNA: TGTGCCAGTAGTATTATGGGGGGTATTTACAATGAGCAGTTCTTC. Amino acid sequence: CASSIMGGIYNEQFF.

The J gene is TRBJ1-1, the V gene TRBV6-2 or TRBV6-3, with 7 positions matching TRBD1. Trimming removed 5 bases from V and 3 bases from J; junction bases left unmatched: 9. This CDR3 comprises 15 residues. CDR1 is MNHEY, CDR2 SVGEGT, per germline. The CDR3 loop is CASSPGTAPDTEAFF. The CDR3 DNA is TGTGCCAGCAGTCCCGGGACAGCCCCGGACACTGAAGCTTTCTTT.

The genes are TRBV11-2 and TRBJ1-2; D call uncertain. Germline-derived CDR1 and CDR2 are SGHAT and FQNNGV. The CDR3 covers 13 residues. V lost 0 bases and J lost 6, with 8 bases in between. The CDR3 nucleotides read TGTGCCAGCAGCTTAGATCTTCCTCATGGCTACACCTTC. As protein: CASSLDLPHGYTF.

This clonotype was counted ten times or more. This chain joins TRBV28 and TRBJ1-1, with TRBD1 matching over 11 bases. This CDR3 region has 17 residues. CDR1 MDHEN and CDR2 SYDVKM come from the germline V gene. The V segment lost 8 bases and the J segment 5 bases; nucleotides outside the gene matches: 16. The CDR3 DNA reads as TGTGCCAGCCGAGTTACCGGGACAGGGGGACTTTCAACTGAAGCTTTCTTT. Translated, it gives CASRVTGTGGLSTEAFF. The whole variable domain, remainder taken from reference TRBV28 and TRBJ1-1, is DVKVTQSSRYLVKRTGEKVFLECVQDMDHENMFWYRQDPGLGLRLIYFSYDVKMKEKGDIPEGYSVSREKKERFSLILESASTNQTSMYLCASRVTGTGGLSTEAFFGQGTRLTVV.

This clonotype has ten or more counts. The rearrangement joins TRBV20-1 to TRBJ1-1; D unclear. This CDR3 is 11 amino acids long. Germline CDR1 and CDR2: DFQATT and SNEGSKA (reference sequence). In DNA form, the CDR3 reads TGCAGCCCCGTAGGAGAAACTGAAGCTTTCTTT. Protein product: CSPVGETEAFF.

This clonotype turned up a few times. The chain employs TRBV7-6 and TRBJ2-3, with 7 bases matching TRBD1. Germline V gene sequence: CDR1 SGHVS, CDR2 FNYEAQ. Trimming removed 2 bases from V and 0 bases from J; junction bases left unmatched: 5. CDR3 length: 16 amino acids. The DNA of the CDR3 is TGTGCCAGCAGCTTAAGTTGGACAGGCAGCACAGATACGCAGTATTTT. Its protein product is CASSLSWTGSTDTQYF.

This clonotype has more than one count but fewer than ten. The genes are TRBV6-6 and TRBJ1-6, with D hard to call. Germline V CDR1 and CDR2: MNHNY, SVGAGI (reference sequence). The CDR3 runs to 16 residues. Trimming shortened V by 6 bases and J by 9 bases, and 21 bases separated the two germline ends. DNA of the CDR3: TGTGCCAGCAGACCCGCCCTGGCAGGAGGGAGTTCACCCCTCCACTTT. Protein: CASRPALAGGSSPLHF.

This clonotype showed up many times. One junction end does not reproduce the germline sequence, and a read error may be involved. The CDR3 nucleotides read TGTGCCAGCAGCTTAGGAAAAGACGCTTCCTATGGCTACACCTTC. It yields the protein CASSLGKDASYGYTF. The chain links TRBV12-3 or TRBV12-4 to TRBJ1-2, with D uncertain. The CDR3 covers 15 residues.